These 31 T cell receptor beta chains were all obtained from the same sample, sequenced in a study of blood T cell repertoires in COVID-19. Profiling relied on immunoSEQ multiplex PCR, and the TCRdb table lists in-frame clones only, not all of them. The top ten clones hold roughly 13% of a sample with about 100,000 clones, around 85% of them seen once. What was sequenced was peripheral blood. All receptors derive from a human donor in a cohort sampled during active COVID-19.

The rearrangement links TRBV15 to TRBJ1-6, with D perhaps TRBD1 (5 bases). V dropped 6 bases and J dropped 7 bases, with 7 bases sitting between them. The CDR3 contains 12 residues. Germline CDR1 LNHNV, CDR2 YYDKDF (reference sequence). The CDR3 protein is CATSPGNSPLHF. Written as DNA, the CDR3 is TGTGCCACCAGTCCAGGGAATTCACCCCTCCACTTT.

This chain connects TRBV5-1 to TRBJ2-1; D is undetermined. CDR3 size: 15 residues. In germline, CDR1 is SGHRS, CDR2 YFSETQ. V was pared by 0 bases and J by 0 bases, with 7 bases between. The DNA for the CDR3 is TGCGCCAGCAGCTTGGAGGCTAGCTCCTACAATGAGCAGTTCTTC. This sequence encodes CASSLEASSYNEQFF.

V gene TRBV18 combines with J gene TRBJ1-1; 7 bases fit TRBD1. CDR3 size: 16 residues. J was trimmed by 3 bases and V by 3 bases; bases with no gene match: 10. Per germline, CDR1 KGHSH and CDR2 LQKENI. CDR3 nucleotides: TGTGCCAGCTCACCTACCTACCAACAGGGGTACACTGAAGCTTTCTTT. As protein: CASSPTYQQGYTEAFF.

V is TRBV27 and J is TRBJ2-7, with D possibly matching TRBD1 (5 bases). The germline V and J ends were trimmed by 1 base and 6 bases, with 16 bases remaining between them. Per germline, CDR1 MNHEY and CDR2 SMNVEV (reference sequence). This CDR3 region has 15 residues. The chain's CDR3 is CASSLFRAQGSEQYF. CDR3 bases: TGTGCCAGCAGTTTATTTCGCGCGCAGGGTTCCGAGCAGTACTTC.

This sequence joins TRBV19 and TRBJ1-2; D unresolved. This CDR3 is built from 14 residues. V was shortened by 3 bases and J by 2 bases, with 10 bases between the two germline ends. Looked up from germline, CDR1 is LNHDA and CDR2 is SQIVND (reference sequence). CDR3 in amino acids: CASSMVRGNYGYTF. The CDR3 nucleotides are TGTGCCAGTAGTATGGTCCGAGGGAACTATGGCTACACCTTC.

V is TRBV7-9 and J is TRBJ2-3, with 8 bases identical to TRBD2. Germline CDR1 and CDR2: SEHNR and FQNEAQ (reference sequence). Trimming removed 2 bases from V and 4 bases from J; junction bases left unmatched: 2. The CDR3 spans 14 residues. CDR3 in DNA: TGTGCCAGCAGCTTACGCGGGGGGTCAGATACGCAGTATTTT. Protein product: CASSLRGGSDTQYF. The variable domain in full, with the rest retrieved from reference TRBV7-9 and TRBJ2-3, is DTGVSQNPRHKITKRGQNVTFRCDPISEHNRLYWYRQTLGQGPEFLTYFQNEAQLEKSRLLSDRFSAERPKGSFSTLEIQRTEQGDSAMYLCASSLRGGSDTQYFGPGTRLTVL.

CDR3 DNA sequence: TGTGCCAGCAGCGCCGGACAGATTACAACTAATGAAAAACTGTTTTTT. This encodes CASSAGQITTNEKLFF. This sequence joins TRBV9 and TRBJ1-4, with D possibly TRBD1 on 6 matching bases. V was trimmed by 3 bases and J by 0 bases, leaving 12 bases between them. The CDR3 totals 16 residues. CDR1 SGDLS and CDR2 YYNGEE come from the germline V gene. Supplemented by reference TRBV9 and TRBJ1-4, the full variable domain reads DSGVTQTPKHLITATGQRVTLRCSPRSGDLSVYWYQQSLDQGLQFLIQYYNGEERAKGNILERFSAQQFPDLHSELNLSSLELGDSALYFCASSAGQITTNEKLFFGSGTQLSVL.

The V and J genes are TRBV2 and TRBJ1-1; unclear D gene. V shed 4 bases and J shed 0 bases, with 6 bases lying between them. CDR3 size: 13 residues. Germline-derived CDR1 and CDR2 are SNHLY and FYNNEI. CDR3 loop: CASSVRMNTEAFF. The CDR3 nucleotides are TGTGCCAGCAGTGTGCGTATGAACACTGAAGCTTTCTTT.

V usage is TRBV24-1 and J usage is TRBJ2-5, with D possibly TRBD1 on 5 matching bases. This CDR3 has 15 residues. Trimming shortened V by 6 bases and J by 2 bases, and 15 bases separated the two germline ends. Germline V gene sequence: CDR1 KGHDR, CDR2 SFDVKD. As DNA, the CDR3 is TGTGCCACCAGTTCCAGTGGGGCAGGGCAAGAGACCCAGTACTTC. Its protein is CATSSSGAGQETQYF.

The chain uses TRBV2 and TRBJ2-3; D may be TRBD2 (6 bases). There are 15 residues in the CDR3. Trimming took off 7 bases at V and 4 bases at J, with 18 bases between the two ends. The germline gives CDR1 SNHLY, CDR2 FYNNEI. CDR3 coding DNA: TGTGCCAGCACCGAAACCGGGAGTACCGCAGATACGCAGTATTTT. The encoded protein is CASTETGSTADTQYF. The complete variable domain, with remaining parts taken from reference TRBV2 and TRBJ2-3, reads EPEVTQTPSHQVTQMGQEVILRCVPISNHLYFYWYRQILGQKVEFLVSFYNNEISEKSEIFDDQFSVERPDGSNFTLKIRSTKLEDSAMYFCASTETGSTADTQYFGPGTRLTVL.

The genes are TRBV4-1 and TRBJ1-1; tentatively, D is TRBD1 (5 bases). V was trimmed by 4 bases and J by 11 bases, leaving 14 bases between them. The CDR3 is 12 amino acids. Germline V gene data show CDR1 as MGHRA and CDR2 as YSYEKL. CDR3 protein: CASSPGLSQAFF. For the CDR3, the DNA is TGCGCCAGCAGCCCGGGACTAAGCCAGGCTTTCTTT.

This chain's CDR3 is CATQKTGTGNTIYF. The CDR3 region has the DNA TGTGCCACCCAAAAGACAGGGACTGGAAACACCATATATTTT. The genes are TRBV10-3 and TRBJ1-3, with 7 bases identical to TRBD1. The V gene's germline CDR1 is ENHRY and CDR2 SYGVKD. The V and J ends lost 10 bases and 2 bases, in that order; junction bases with no gene match: 8. This CDR3 region has 14 residues.

The sample holds one count of this clone. V and J are TRBV7-8 and TRBJ1-2, with 9 bases aligning to TRBD1. Unmatched junction bases numbered 4, after V lost 1 base and J lost 7 bases. Germline values: CDR1 SGHVS, CDR2 FQNEAQ. The CDR3 totals 14 residues. CDR3 region: CASSLGGTGSGYTF. In nucleotides, the CDR3 is TGTGCCAGCAGCTTAGGTGGGACAGGGAGTGGCTACACCTTC.

CDR3 protein: CASSYLSGGEQYF. For the CDR3, the DNA is TGTGCCAGCAGTTATCTTAGCGGTGGCGAGCAGTACTTC. The rearrangement joins TRBV3-1 (or the pseudogene TRBV3-2) to TRBJ2-7; tentatively, D is TRBD2 (6 bases). CDR3 length: 13 amino acids. Germline V CDR1 and CDR2: LGHDT, YNNKEL (reference sequence). V shed 6 bases and J shed 6 bases, with 15 bases lying between them.

The chain has TRBV18 and TRBJ2-5; TRBD1 matches 8 bases. The germline V gene encodes CDR1 KGHSH and CDR2 LQKENI. The ends lost 1 base at V and 1 base at J; junction bases unmatched: 2. The CDR3 totals 15 residues. The CDR3 DNA reads as TGTGCCAGCTCACCACTACAGGGGGTCCAAGAGACCCAGTACTTC. Translating it yields CASSPLQGVQETQYF.

This clone was recorded once. The chain is built from TRBV5-6 and TRBJ1-1; TRBD1 agrees at 7 bases. V shed 0 bases and J 0 bases; nucleotides not matched to a gene: 8. This CDR3 region has 17 residues. Germline CDR1 and CDR2: SGHDT and YYEEEE. Here the CDR3 DNA reads TGTGCCAGCAGCTTGGCCGGAAGGACAGGTTTGAACACTGAAGCTTTCTTT. Its translation is CASSLAGRTGLNTEAFF.

This sequence joins TRBV29-1 and TRBJ2-1; D possibly corresponds to TRBD1 (5 bases). The CDR3 runs 13 residues. Germline-derived CDR1 and CDR2 are SQVTM and ANQGSEA. The ends were cut back, 3 bases at V and 5 bases at J, with 11 bases in the middle. The CDR3 loop reads CSVDPTEHNEQFF. The DNA of the CDR3 is TGCAGCGTTGACCCGACAGAGCACAATGAGCAGTTCTTC.

The V gene is TRBV6-6, the J gene TRBJ1-5; D may be TRBD1 (5 bases). The CDR3 has 14 residues. The germline V gene encodes CDR1 MNHNY and CDR2 SVGAGI (reference sequence). Trimming took off 10 bases at V and 3 bases at J, with 16 bases between the two ends. The CDR3 nucleotides are TGTGCCACAGAGCGTGGGGCAGACAATCAGCCCCAGCATTTT. Protein product: CATERGADNQPQHF.

The chain joins TRBV12-3 or TRBV12-4 to TRBJ2-5; D not resolved. V was pared by 6 bases and J by 7 bases, with 9 bases between. This CDR3 comprises 11 residues. The DNA for the CDR3 is TGTGCCAGCAGCCCCGCGGTGACCCAGTACTTC. Amino acid sequence: CASSPAVTQYF.

The rearrangement uses TRBV6-5 and TRBJ1-3; TRBD1 matches at 8 bases. The length of the CDR3 is 15 residues. CDR1 is MNHEY and CDR2 is SVGAGI in the germline V gene. The trim removed 0 bases at V and 8 bases at J, leaving 6 bases unmatched. The CDR3 DNA is TGTGCCAGCAGTTACTCGGGACAGGTGGAGGACACCATATATTTT. Protein sequence: CASSYSGQVEDTIYF.

The chain is built from TRBV7-9 and TRBJ1-3; D gene unclear. This CDR3 region has 11 residues. The V gene lost 4 bases and the J gene lost 8 bases, with 6 bases spanning the gap. Germline CDR1 SEHNR, CDR2 FQNEAQ (reference sequence). CDR3 in amino acids: CASSSTDTIYF. CDR3 sequence (DNA): TGTGCCAGCAGCTCCACAGACACCATATATTTT.

The chain uses TRBV7-2 and TRBJ2-7; the match to TRBD1 covers 7 bases. CDR3 length equals 14 residues. The germline gives CDR1 SGHTA, CDR2 FQGNSA. V gave up 4 bases and J gave up 2 bases; unmatched junction bases: 5. CDR3 in amino acids: CASSSPGQPYEQYF. The CDR3 bases are TGTGCCAGCAGCTCACCGGGACAGCCCTACGAGCAGTACTTC. The variable domain in full, with the rest retrieved from reference TRBV7-2 and TRBJ2-7, is GAGVSQSPSNKVTEKGKDVELRCDPISGHTALYWYRQSLGQGLEFLIYFQGNSAPDKSGLPSDRFSAERTGGSVSTLTIQRTQQEDSAVYLCASSSPGQPYEQYFGPGTRLTVT.

As DNA, the CDR3 is TGTGCCAGCAGCAATAAGGGGGGGGCCGGTGAGCAGTTCTTC. Protein product: CASSNKGGAGEQFF. The chain joins TRBV7-2 to TRBJ2-1, with D maybe TRBD2 (7 bases). Per germline, CDR1 SGHTA and CDR2 FQGNSA. V was shortened by 5 bases and J by 9 bases, with 17 bases between the two germline ends. CDR3 length: 14 residues.

The chain carries TRBV27 and TRBJ2-7, with D possibly matching TRBD1 (6 bases). V dropped 2 bases and J dropped 3 bases, with 17 bases sitting between them. This CDR3 is built from 16 residues. Germline V gene lookup returns CDR1 MNHEY and CDR2 SMNVEV (reference sequence). CDR3 protein: CASSLEGGSSYYEQYF. The CDR3 region has the DNA TGTGCCAGCAGTTTAGAAGGGGGATCTTCCTACTACGAGCAGTACTTC.

The chain uses TRBV7-2 and TRBJ2-7; TRBD2 agrees at 13 bases. CDR1 is SGHTA, CDR2 FQGNSA, per germline. There are 16 residues in the CDR3. Trimming at V came to 1 base and at J to 1 base, leaving 1 base not matched to a gene. For the CDR3, the DNA is TGTGCCAGCAGCTTAGGGACTAGCGGGGGTTCCTACGAGCAGTACTTC. Protein product: CASSLGTSGGSYEQYF. The whole variable domain, remainder taken from reference TRBV7-2 and TRBJ2-7, is GAGVSQSPSNKVTEKGKDVELRCDPISGHTALYWYRQSLGQGLEFLIYFQGNSAPDKSGLPSDRFSAERTGGSVSTLTIQRTQQEDSAVYLCASSLGTSGGSYEQYFGPGTRLTVT.

The chain uses TRBV27 and TRBJ2-7, with TRBD2 identical over 13 bases. V trimming: 2 bases; J trimming: 3 bases; junction bases outside the gene matches: 4. Germline V lookup: CDR1 MNHEY, CDR2 SMNVEV (reference sequence). This CDR3 region has 16 residues. Written as DNA, the CDR3 is TGTGCCAGCAGTTTAGAGGGACTAGCGGGGATCTACGAGCAGTACTTC. Translating gives CASSLEGLAGIYEQYF.

This chain uses TRBV19 with TRBJ1-5, with TRBD1 as a possible D gene (5 bases). Germline CDR1 reads LNHDA; CDR2 reads SQIVND (reference sequence). Trimming took off 3 bases at V and 6 bases at J, with 15 bases between the two ends. The length of the CDR3 is 15 residues. The CDR3 is CASSILGGNGQPQHF. In DNA form, the CDR3 reads TGTGCCAGTAGTATTCTCGGGGGAAACGGTCAGCCCCAGCATTTT.

This clone was seen just once. CDR3 sequence reads: CASSSTGTMEWYF. Written as DNA, the CDR3 is TGTGCCAGCTCATCCACCGGGACAATGGAATGGTATTTT. The V gene is TRBV18, the J gene TRBJ2-3, with D perhaps matching TRBD1 (6 bases). The CDR3 sequence is 13 residues long. The V gene lost 5 bases and the J gene lost 14 bases, with 20 bases spanning the gap. Germline CDR1 and CDR2: KGHSH and LQKENI.

This clone has only a few counts. The chain couples TRBV6-5 to TRBJ1-6; D possibly corresponds to TRBD1 (5 bases). Germline lookup yields CDR1 MNHEY and CDR2 SVGAGI. CDR3 length: 12 amino acids. V was clipped by 5 bases and J by 10 bases, with 9 bases between them. For the CDR3, the DNA is TGTGCCAGCAGTCCCAAGGGGTCACCCCTCCACTTT. Translated: CASSPKGSPLHF.

CDR3: CASSRGTEDQNTEAFF. For the CDR3, the DNA is TGTGCCAGCAGCCGAGGGACAGAGGATCAGAACACTGAAGCTTTCTTT. The chain couples TRBV3-1 (or the pseudogene TRBV3-2) to TRBJ1-1, with TRBD1 matching over 7 bases. CDR1 and CDR2 (germline): LGHDT, YNNKEL (reference sequence). With 4 bases clipped from V and 1 base from J, the junction kept 9 bases outside the gene matches. The CDR3 is 16 residues long.

The chain recombines TRBV18 with TRBJ2-7; weak D call: TRBD1 (5 bases). Germline V gene data show CDR1 as KGHSH and CDR2 as LQKENI. With 0 bases removed from V and 5 bases from J, the gap between germline ends came to 11 bases. CDR3 length: 14 amino acids. As DNA, the CDR3 is TGTGCCAGCTCACCACCATGGGGCCCCAACGAGCAGTACTTC. Translating gives CASSPPWGPNEQYF.